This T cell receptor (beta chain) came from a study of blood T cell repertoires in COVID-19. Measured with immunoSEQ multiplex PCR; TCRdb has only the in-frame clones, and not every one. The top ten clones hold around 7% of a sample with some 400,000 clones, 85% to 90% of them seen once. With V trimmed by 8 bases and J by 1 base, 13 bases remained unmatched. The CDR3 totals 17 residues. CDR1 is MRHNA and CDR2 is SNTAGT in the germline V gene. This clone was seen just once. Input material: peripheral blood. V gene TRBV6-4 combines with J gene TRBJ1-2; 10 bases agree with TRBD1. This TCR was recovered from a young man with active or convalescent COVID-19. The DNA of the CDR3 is TGTGCCAGCCGCATACGGACAGGGGGATTATTTAACTATGGCTACACCTTC. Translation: CASRIRTGGLFNYGYTF.